The clone carrying this T cell receptor beta chain was detected only a few times. Its cognate antigen is unknown. V lost 7 bases and J lost 6, with 18 bases in between. This CDR3 is built from 14 residues. Germline V gene lookup returns CDR1 SQVTM and CDR2 ANQGSEA. This entry is derived from a study of CD8 T cells in ankylosing spondylitis. Findings of the study overall: Disease-linked clones reportedly concentrated significantly in matched ankylosing spondylitis synovial fluid. Blood of patients with ankylosing spondylitis appeared to be characterized by a TCR beta motif of roughly eight highly homologous variants. Certain motif variants had earlier appeared in reactive arthritis synovial fluid and blood.

Library preparation for TCR beta used quantitative 5'-RACE with molecular barcodes. Using its own MiXCR run on the 5' RACE reads, TCRdb lists one record per CDR3 protein. The sample consists of a few hundred thousand distinct CDR3 sequences, 7% to 9% of them appearing once. J is TRBJ1-4 and V is TRBV29-1; TRBD1 is a possible D gene (5 bases). Sample: blood, either unsorted or a sorted T cell fraction (not recorded which). This clonotype was sampled from a male donor with ankylosing spondylitis. The CDR3 DNA reads as TGCAGCGCCGGGACTGGTGGGGAGTATGAAAAACTGTTTTTT. Protein: CSAGTGGEYEKLFF.